These 30 T cell receptor beta chains were all obtained from the same sample, sequenced in a study of siplizumab effects on memory and regulatory T cells. The repertoire was sequenced with immunoSEQ multiplex PCR; TCRdb's copy has only in-frame clones and lacks some. The sample has 100,000 or so clones, about 91% seen once. Sequencing was carried out using CD4+ T cells sorted from blood. These receptors all stem from a human donor in good health.

This sequence joins TRBV5-1 and TRBJ2-2, with TRBD1 matching over 7 bases. This CDR3 comprises 13 residues. After removal of 3 bases from V and 11 bases from J, the junction contained 7 bases not matched to a gene. CDR1 and CDR2 from the germline V gene are SGHRS and YFSETQ. The CDR3: CASSSDRVGELFF. DNA of the CDR3: TGCGCCAGCAGCTCAGACAGGGTCGGAGAGCTGTTTTTT. Drawing the rest from reference TRBV5-1 and TRBJ2-2, the complete variable domain is KAGVTQTPRYLIKTRGQQVTLSCSPISGHRSVSWYQQTPGQGLQFLFEYFSETQRNKGNFPGRFSGRQFSNSRSEMNVSTLELGDSALYLCASSSDRVGELFFGEGSRLTVL.

The chain has TRBV5-1 and TRBJ2-2; D is ambiguous. CDR3 length: 14 residues. Germline V gene lookup returns CDR1 SGHRS and CDR2 YFSETQ. V was cut by 2 bases and J by 1 base, with 6 bases left in between. The DNA for the CDR3 is TGCGCCAGCAGCTTAGGCCAGAACACCGGGGAGCTGTTTTTT. It codes for CASSLGQNTGELFF.

The CDR3 sequence: CASSPVGGEGEQYF. CDR3 coding DNA: TGTGCCAGCTCACCAGTGGGGGGCGAGGGGGAGCAGTACTTC. V gene TRBV18 combines with J gene TRBJ2-7; D is perhaps TRBD1 or TRBD2 (6 bases each). Germline V CDR1 and CDR2: KGHSH, LQKENI. Deletions cut 2 bases from V and 7 bases from J, with 15 bases between. This CDR3 has 14 amino acids.

The rearrangement joins TRBV20-1 to TRBJ2-2; unclear D gene. V lost 0 bases and J lost 6, with 2 bases in between. CDR1 and CDR2 from the germline V gene are DFQATT and SNEGSKA (reference sequence). This CDR3 contains 11 residues. The CDR3 DNA follows: TGCAGTGCTAGAGATTCCGGGGAGCTGTTTTTT. Residues: CSARDSGELFF.

This clone has just one count. In DNA, the CDR3 is TGTGCCAGCAGCGCGGCCCGCACTGAAGCTTTCTTT. This encodes CASSAARTEAFF. The chain employs TRBV7-9 and TRBJ1-1, with no clear D. V lost 5 bases and J 4 bases, leaving 8 bases between the germline ends. Germline V gene lookup returns CDR1 SEHNR and CDR2 FQNEAQ (reference sequence). The CDR3 has 12 amino acids.

The V and J genes are TRBV28 and TRBJ1-2; 9 bases fit TRBD1. After removal of 6 bases from V and 4 bases from J, the junction contained 3 bases not matched to a gene. The CDR3 length is 13 residues. Germline V gene data show CDR1 as MDHEN and CDR2 as SYDVKM. CDR3: CASREDRGYGYTF. The CDR3 coding sequence is TGTGCCAGCAGGGAGGACAGGGGCTATGGCTACACCTTC.

V is TRBV5-1 and J is TRBJ2-1, with 9 bases identical to TRBD2. V lost 5 bases, J lost 4 bases, and 7 bases stayed unmatched. CDR3 size: 15 residues. CDR1 SGHRS and CDR2 YFSETQ come from the germline V gene. This chain's CDR3 is CASRRGGADYNEQFF. Written as DNA, the CDR3 is TGCGCCAGCAGGCGGGGGGGAGCGGATTACAATGAGCAGTTCTTC.

The chain combines TRBV7-9 with TRBJ2-7; TRBD2 matches at 9 bases. With V trimmed by 1 base and J by 2 bases, 12 bases remained unmatched. This CDR3 is built from 18 residues. The germline gives CDR1 SEHNR, CDR2 FQNEAQ (reference sequence). The CDR3 region is CASSLGDRGGAVPYEQYF. CDR3 bases: TGTGCCAGCAGCTTAGGAGACCGCGGGGGGGCCGTTCCCTACGAGCAGTACTTC.

The genes are TRBV30 and TRBJ2-1; 9 nucleotides align to TRBD1. The J segment lost 7 bases and the V segment lost 5 bases, leaving 15 bases of the junction unmatched. Germline CDR1 and CDR2: GTSNPN and SVGIG (reference sequence). This CDR3 has 16 amino acids. DNA of the CDR3: TGTGCCTGGTCGGGTTCTCCGGGACAGGGAAGAAATGAGCAGTTCTTC. Translation gives CAWSGSPGQGRNEQFF. The full variable domain, its missing parts supplied by reference TRBV30 and TRBJ2-1, is SQTIHQWPATLVQPVGSPLSLECTVEGTSNPNLYWYRQAAGRGLQLLFYSVGIGQISSEVPQNLSASRPQDRQFILSSKKLLLSDSGFYLCAWSGSPGQGRNEQFFGPGTRLTVL.

V is TRBV19 and J is TRBJ1-5; D remains ambiguous. Trimming shortened V by 4 bases and J by 1 base, and 11 bases separated the two germline ends. Germline V CDR1 and CDR2: LNHDA, SQIVND (reference sequence). CDR3 length: 15 residues. CDR3 residues: CASSKSIQSNQPQHF. For the CDR3, the DNA is TGTGCCAGTAGTAAATCAATACAGAGCAATCAGCCCCAGCATTTT.

This chain joins TRBV7-9 and TRBJ2-2; either TRBD1 or TRBD2 may fit D (5 bases each). V was trimmed by 3 bases and J by 7 bases, leaving 15 bases between them. The CDR3 consists of 15 residues. Germline V gives CDR1 SEHNR, CDR2 FQNEAQ (reference sequence). This CDR3 is CASSFPGTRGGELFF. The CDR3 DNA reads as TGTGCCAGCAGCTTCCCCGGGACGAGGGGCGGGGAGCTGTTTTTT.

The chain combines TRBV7-8 with TRBJ2-1; 8 positions match TRBD2. The CDR3 contains 16 residues. The germline CDR1 and CDR2 sequences are SGHVS and FQNEAQ. With V trimmed by 1 base and J by 11 bases, 13 bases remained unmatched. The CDR3 spells CASSLEFLAGGRKQFF. The CDR3, as DNA: TGTGCCAGCAGCTTAGAATTTCTGGCGGGGGGCCGCAAGCAGTTCTTC.

The CDR3 nucleotides are TGCGCCAGCAGCACCCGACAGGGCTCCTACGAGCAGTACTTC. Translation gives CASSTRQGSYEQYF. The chain couples TRBV5-1 to TRBJ2-5, with 7 nucleotides matching TRBD1. The J call is in doubt because the DNA end fits TRBJ2-7 better. CDR1 SGHRS and CDR2 YFSETQ come from the germline V gene. This CDR3 contains 14 residues.

The gene calls are TRBV6-6 and TRBJ2-2; D not certain. The germline CDR1 and CDR2 sequences are MNHNY and SVGAGI (reference sequence). V lost 6 bases and J lost 5, with 10 bases in between. This CDR3 is 13 amino acids long. CDR3 nucleotides: TGTGCCAGCAGCCTACTCGAGACCGGGGAGCTGTTTTTT. Amino acid sequence: CASSLLETGELFF.

V is TRBV2 and J is TRBJ2-4, with D maybe TRBD2 (6 bases). The germline V gene has CDR1 SNHLY and CDR2 FYNNEI. V lost 7 bases, J lost 4 bases, and 11 bases lay in between. The CDR3 loop spans 13 amino acids. CDR3 amino acids: CASISGSKNIQYF. The CDR3, as DNA: TGTGCCAGCATTAGCGGTTCAAAAAACATTCAGTACTTC.

The genes are TRBV19 and TRBJ1-5; no clear D gene. The V end lost 6 bases, the J end lost 4 bases, and 7 bases lay between the germline ends. The CDR3 runs to 12 residues. Per germline, CDR1 LNHDA and CDR2 SQIVND (reference sequence). The CDR3 sequence: CASSPRNQPQHF. The CDR3 DNA follows: TGTGCCAGTAGCCCACGGAATCAGCCCCAGCATTTT.

V gene TRBV28 combines with J gene TRBJ2-7, with D unclear. Trimming removed 4 bases from V and 3 bases from J, with 4 bases in between. This CDR3 region has 11 residues. CDR1 and CDR2 from the germline V gene are MDHEN and SYDVKM. In DNA, the CDR3 is TGTGCCAGCAGTTCGCTCTACGAGCAGTACTTC. Translating gives CASSSLYEQYF.

This clone was counted a single time. This chain uses TRBV5-1 with TRBJ2-3, with 11 bases fitting TRBD2. Germline V gene data show CDR1 as SGHRS and CDR2 as YFSETQ. The CDR3 is 15 amino acids. The V gene end was trimmed by 6 bases and the J gene end by 3 bases; junction bases not matched to a gene: 6. CDR3 sequence (DNA): TGCGCCAGCACGTTCTTAGCGGGGGGGACAGATACGCAGTATTTT. Residues: CASTFLAGGTDTQYF.

The chain carries TRBV4-1 and TRBJ1-1, with D tentatively TRBD1 (5 bases). CDR3 length: 15 amino acids. V lost 1 base to trimming and J lost 3 bases, with 12 bases between them. CDR1 and CDR2 from the germline V gene are MGHRA and YSYEKL. CDR3 protein: CASSQVNRRDTEAFF. CDR3 DNA sequence: TGCGCCAGCAGCCAAGTTAACAGGAGGGACACTGAAGCTTTCTTT.

The genes are TRBV11-2 and TRBJ2-5; D is ambiguous. V lost 2 bases to trimming and J lost 3 bases, with 7 bases between them. CDR1 is SGHAT, CDR2 FQNNGV, per germline. The CDR3 loop spans 13 amino acids. The CDR3, as DNA: TGTGCCAGCAGCTTACGGCAAAAAGAGACCCAGTACTTC. This sequence encodes CASSLRQKETQYF.

The chain joins TRBV7-3 to TRBJ2-6; 7 nucleotides match TRBD1. The CDR3 loop spans 18 amino acids. Germline V gene sequence: CDR1 SGHTA, CDR2 FQGTGA. The trim removed 5 bases at V and 0 bases at J, leaving 10 bases unmatched. The DNA for the CDR3 is TGTGCCAGCAGCCCATATCCGGGACAGATCTCTGGGGCCAACGTCCTGACTTTC. Translating it yields CASSPYPGQISGANVLTF.

The rearrangement links TRBV16 to TRBJ1-1; unclear D gene. The germline V gene has CDR1 KGHSY and CDR2 FQNENV. V was trimmed by 4 bases and J by 1 base, leaving 7 bases between them. CDR3 length equals 13 residues. CDR3 nucleotides: TGTGCCAGCAGCCCCACTGGGAACACTGAAGCTTTCTTT. Its translation is CASSPTGNTEAFF.

This clone was seen only a few times. V gene TRBV9 combines with J gene TRBJ1-4; no firm D call. Germline-derived CDR1 and CDR2 are SGDLS and YYNGEE. CDR3 length: 16 residues. The germline V and J ends were trimmed by 3 bases and 2 bases, with 14 bases remaining between them. The CDR3 here is CASSARDSPTNEKLFF. CDR3 nucleotides: TGTGCCAGCAGCGCCCGAGACTCGCCTACTAATGAAAAACTGTTTTTT. The variable domain in full, with the rest retrieved from reference TRBV9 and TRBJ1-4, is DSGVTQTPKHLITATGQRVTLRCSPRSGDLSVYWYQQSLDQGLQFLIQYYNGEERAKGNILERFSAQQFPDLHSELNLSSLELGDSALYFCASSARDSPTNEKLFFGSGTQLSVL.

The chain is built from TRBV28 and TRBJ1-2, with D perhaps TRBD1 (5 bases). The CDR3 totals 12 residues. Trimming took 8 bases from V and 4 from J, leaving 11 bases between them. Per the germline V gene, CDR1 is MDHEN and CDR2 is SYDVKM. The CDR3 bases are TGTGCCAGCGGGACGGCCGGCTATGGCTACACCTTC. It yields the protein CASGTAGYGYTF.

V usage is TRBV5-1 and J usage is TRBJ1-1; the D is unclear. This CDR3 region has 15 residues. Germline CDR1 reads SGHRS; CDR2 reads YFSETQ. The V end lost 1 base, the J end lost 0 bases, and 10 bases lay between the germline ends. Here the CDR3 reads CASSLSGYMNTEAFF. CDR3 in DNA: TGCGCCAGCAGCTTGAGCGGCTACATGAACACTGAAGCTTTCTTT.

This chain uses TRBV19 with TRBJ1-2; 7 nucleotides match TRBD1. J gave up 3 bases and V 3 bases, and 13 bases lay outside the gene matches. The CDR3 consists of 17 residues. Germline CDR1 LNHDA, CDR2 SQIVND (reference sequence). The CDR3 is CASSIARGGVLDYGYTF. DNA for the CDR3: TGTGCCAGTAGTATCGCAAGAGGGGGCGTGTTGGACTATGGCTACACCTTC.

The CDR3 nucleotides are TGTGCCAGCAGCTTAGATGGCGGGGAGGGTCAGCCCCAGCATTTT. Its translation is CASSLDGGEGQPQHF. This rearrangement joins TRBV11-2 to TRBJ1-5; D unclear. Germline CDR1 and CDR2: SGHAT and FQNNGV. The CDR3 consists of 15 residues. V dropped 0 bases and J dropped 6 bases, with 12 bases sitting between them.

The chain carries TRBV7-3 and TRBJ2-7; weak D call: TRBD1 (6 bases). The V end was cut by 5 bases, the J end by 5 bases, with 22 bases between. CDR1 is SGHTA and CDR2 is FQGTGA in the germline V gene. The length of the CDR3 is 16 residues. CDR3: CASSRLGGGRWDEQYF. The DNA of the CDR3 is TGTGCCAGCAGCCGCCTTGGGGGCGGGCGATGGGACGAGCAGTACTTC.

This chain connects TRBV19 to TRBJ2-7; D is undetermined. V lost 5 bases, J lost 2 bases, and 16 bases lay in between. The germline V gene encodes CDR1 LNHDA and CDR2 SQIVND (reference sequence). This CDR3 has 15 amino acids. The CDR3 nucleotides read TGTGCCAGTAGTCCAAGACACGGAATGCCCTACGAGCAGTACTTC. As protein: CASSPRHGMPYEQYF.

The chain carries TRBV6-4 and TRBJ2-3; 9 bases match TRBD2. V dropped 6 bases and J dropped 5; count of bases not matched to a gene: 12. The germline V gene has CDR1 MRHNA and CDR2 SNTAGT. The CDR3 spans 16 residues. The CDR3 DNA reads TGTGCCAGCAGGGTGTCTAGCGGGGCCGGGAGAGATACGCAGTATTTT. It is translated as CASRVSSGAGRDTQYF.